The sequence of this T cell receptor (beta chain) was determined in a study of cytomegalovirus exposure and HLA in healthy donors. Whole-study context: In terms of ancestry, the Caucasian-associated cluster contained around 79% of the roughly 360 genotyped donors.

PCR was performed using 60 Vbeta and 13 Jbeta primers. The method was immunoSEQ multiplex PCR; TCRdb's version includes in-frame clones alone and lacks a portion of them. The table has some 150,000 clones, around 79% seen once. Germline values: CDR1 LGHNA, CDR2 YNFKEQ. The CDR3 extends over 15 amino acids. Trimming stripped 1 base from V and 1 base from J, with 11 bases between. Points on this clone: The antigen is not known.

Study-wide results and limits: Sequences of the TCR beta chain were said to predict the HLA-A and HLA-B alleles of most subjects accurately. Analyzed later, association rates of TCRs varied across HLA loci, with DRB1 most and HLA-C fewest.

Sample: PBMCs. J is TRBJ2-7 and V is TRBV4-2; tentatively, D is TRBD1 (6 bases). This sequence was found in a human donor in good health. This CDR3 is CASSQATQGSYEQYF. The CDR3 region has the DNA TGTGCCAGCAGCCAAGCCACACAGGGATCCTACGAGCAGTACTTC.